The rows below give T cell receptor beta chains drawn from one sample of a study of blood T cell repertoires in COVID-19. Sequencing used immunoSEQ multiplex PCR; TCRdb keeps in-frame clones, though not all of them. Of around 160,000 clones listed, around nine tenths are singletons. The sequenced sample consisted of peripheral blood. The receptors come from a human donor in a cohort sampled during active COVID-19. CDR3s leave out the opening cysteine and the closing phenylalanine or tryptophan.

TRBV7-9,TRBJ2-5,ASSPLQETQY
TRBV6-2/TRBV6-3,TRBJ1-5,ASSYRDRVQPQH
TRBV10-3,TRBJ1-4,AISPTGGPNEKLF
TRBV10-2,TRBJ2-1,AILRDRGRNEQF
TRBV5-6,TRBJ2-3,ASSRTSGFTDTQY
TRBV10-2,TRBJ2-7,ASTQDRGLEQY
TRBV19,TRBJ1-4,ASKDRPDEKPF
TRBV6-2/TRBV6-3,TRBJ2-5,ASSYRRGQMIETQY
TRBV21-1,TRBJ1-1,ASSKLLRNTEAF
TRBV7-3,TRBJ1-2,ASSSLGQGYGYT
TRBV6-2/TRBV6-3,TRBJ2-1,ASSYSGLAGGEQF
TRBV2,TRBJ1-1,ASTGDTEAF
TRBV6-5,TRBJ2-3,AGHPGQGSTDTQY
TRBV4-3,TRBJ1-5,ASSQALPQAPSGTQH
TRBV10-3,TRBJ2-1,AISFQTNEQF
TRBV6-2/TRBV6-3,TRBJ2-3,ASSYILARSDTQY
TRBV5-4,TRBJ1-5,ASSPDPGQPQH
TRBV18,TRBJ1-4,ASSPGATNEKLF
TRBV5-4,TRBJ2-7,ASSPGLRGPYEQY
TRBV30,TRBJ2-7,AWSDPGTSAYEQY
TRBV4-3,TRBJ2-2,ASSQLGTGNTGELF
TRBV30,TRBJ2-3,AWSEGFTSGVVDTQY
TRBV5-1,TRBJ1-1,ASSLATGQVTEAF
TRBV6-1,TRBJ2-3,ASSEANRDTQY
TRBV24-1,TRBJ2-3,ATSDGGLAHPDTQY
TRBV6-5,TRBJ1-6,ASSNDRAYNSPLH
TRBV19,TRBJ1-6,ASSGARGQGAISTSPLH
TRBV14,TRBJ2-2,ASSQLSAGELF
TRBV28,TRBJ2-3,ASSKDRGRADTQY
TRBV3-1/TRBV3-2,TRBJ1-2,ASKLGTGYGYT
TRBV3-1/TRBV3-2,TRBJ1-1,ASSQQRASEKAF
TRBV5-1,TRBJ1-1,ASSMTGMNTEAF
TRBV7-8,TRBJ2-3,ASSSGAGPETDTQY
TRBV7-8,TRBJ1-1,ASSSGTGVAEAF
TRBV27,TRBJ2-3,ASSAGTGGADTQY
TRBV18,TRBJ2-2,ASSPPQGTGELF
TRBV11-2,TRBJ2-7,ASTPSGRAAEQY
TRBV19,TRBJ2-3,ASSIEPRVAQY
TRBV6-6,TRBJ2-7,ASSYSEGVDSYEQY
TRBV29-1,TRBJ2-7,SVEWARGTSYEQY
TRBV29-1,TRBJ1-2,SVHKGQGAIGYT